What follows describes a single T cell receptor (beta chain). The target of this receptor is not known. No much larger clonotype is one base removed from it; base qualities were not supplied. This sample was included in a study of T cell repertoires in cytomegalovirus infection (dated by TCRdb to the late 2010s). About the investigation overall: Donor HLA type was relevant to the analysis, as public TCR beta signatures indicated carriage of CMV infection together with the matching HLA type. The paper's findings and limits, for the study overall: The ex vivo response was dominated by HLA-C-restricted CMV-specific TCR beta clonotypes, and the single most frequent clonotype in two of eight donors was supplied by these HLA-C-restricted clonotypes. Carriers of CMV infection plus the relevant HLA type were discriminated by the cumulative frequency of public TCR beta family members in the study cohort and in an independent approximately 360-donor cohort.

TCRdb records Illumina HiSeq 1500 as the sequencer. TCRdb cleaned the public reads at Q25 with fastp, built clones with MiXCR and kept in-frame beta chains. Entries are consolidated by CDR3 protein sequence, retaining the most common genes and DNA. The sample has some 320,000 distinct CDR3 sequences on record, more than 8% of them singletons. The top ten clonotypes cover around 4.1% of the sample. Sequencing input: PBMCs. The TCR sequence derives from a human donor in good health (CMV status not recorded). Some clones in this sample may be carry-over from other donors' samples.

CDR3 region: CASSLGAGASGDTQYF. The nucleotide sequence is TGTGCCAGCAGCTTAGGGGCGGGAGCCTCGGGGGATACGCAGTATTTT. The V gene is TRBV7-6 and the J gene is TRBJ2-3, with 7 bases matching TRBD2. Relative to germline, V is missing 1 base and J is missing 6 bases, with 10 bases of the junction outside any gene match. The CDR3 runs 16 amino acids, cysteine and phenylalanine included. The DNA shown is the 48-base CDR3, in frame from base 1. CDR1 is given as SGHVS and CDR2 as FNYEAQ, both from the germline V gene.